The table lists the clone carrying this TCR beta chain with many counts. As yet, its antigen is unknown. The data were obtained in a study of spatial heterogeneity in lung cancer. Overall study context: Compared with alpha-chain sequences, beta-chain sequences were consistently detected in greater numbers.

Germline loops: CDR1 SGDLS, CDR2 YYNGEE. The CDR3 is made up of 16 amino acids. Trimming shortened V by 0 bases and J by 7 bases, and 19 bases separated the two germline ends. The time point: sample taken at primary tumor resection. Unsorted samples of tumor, nontumor lung or frozen PBMC had their whole RNA sequenced. General study points: Tumor mutation count correlated with how many alpha and beta TCRs expanded intratumorally.

In the library, each TCR cDNA molecule bore its own unique molecular identifier. Via MiXCR, TCRdb re-called the 5' RACE reads, giving one row per CDR3 protein. This table has about 12,000 distinct CDR3 sequences, about 5% appearing once. The TCR originated in a male donor with early-stage non-small cell lung cancer. The source was lung tumor tissue, collected at surgery. The chain carries TRBV9 and TRBJ2-5, with D tentatively TRBD1 (5 bases). CDR3 DNA sequence: TGTGCCAGCAGCGTAGCAGGCTTGGGGCAGGAGACGACCCAGTACTTC. Translating gives CASSVAGLGQETTQYF.